This T cell receptor beta chain was obtained from a study of cytomegalovirus exposure and HLA in healthy donors. Study background: It was reported in a later analysis that the same platform had been used for the approximately 110 validation repertoires as for the roughly 700 first-cohort repertoires.

As to this clone: Its antigen is still unknown.

Whole-study findings and limits: Specificity for CMV antigens was confirmed in vitro for a few of the CMV-associated chains. Associated with cytomegalovirus, according to the listing, were 150 to 200 TCR beta chains.

The data were produced by immunoSEQ multiplex PCR, yet TCRdb's version contains in-frame clones alone and is incomplete. The repertoire holds approximately 300,000 clones, with roughly 89% as singletons. Germline assignment: CDR1 MDHEN and CDR2 SYDVKM. The trim removed 8 bases at V and 5 bases at J, leaving 13 bases unmatched. There are 15 residues in the CDR3. Sequenced material: PBMCs. The TCR comes from a woman younger than 35 in good health and CMV-seronegative. The chain uses TRBV28 and TRBJ2-7; TRBD2 aligns across 9 bases. The CDR3 DNA reads TGTGCCAGCGCCACTGCGGGAGCGGGAGGTCACGAGCAGTACTTC. Translation gives CASATAGAGGHEQYF. Complete variable domain (other parts from reference TRBV28 and TRBJ2-7): DVKVTQSSRYLVKRTGEKVFLECVQDMDHENMFWYRQDPGLGLRLIYFSYDVKMKEKGDIPEGYSVSREKKERFSLILESASTNQTSMYLCASATAGAGGHEQYFGPGTRLTVT.